One T cell receptor (beta chain) is described in this entry. As yet, its antigen is unknown. CDR3 size: 14 residues. V shed 5 bases and J shed 5 bases, with 13 bases lying between them. This sample was taken from a study of T cell repertoires in cytomegalovirus infection. Across the study: Epitope selection comprised recently identified HLA-C-restricted CMV epitopes and well-studied HLA-B-restricted CMV epitopes. Matching HLA type and CMV infection were both indicated by public TCR beta signatures.

Study-wide points: Predominance within the ex vivo response was attributable to HLA-C-restricted CMV-specific TCR beta clonotypes. Cumulative frequency (of public TCR beta family members) identified carriers of CMV plus the relevant HLA.

A single record per CDR3 protein comes from TCRdb applying MiXCR to the reads. The top ten hold 48% of the sample, which has 550,000 to 700,000 distinct CDR3 sequences, about 40% seen once. The TCR was taken from a human donor in good health (CMV status not recorded). Some clones in this sample may be carry-over from other donors' samples. Sequenced here: cultured PBMCs, sampled from culture after CMV antigen stimulation. The rearrangement joins TRBV12-3 or TRBV12-4 to TRBJ1-5, with TRBD1 as a possible D gene (5 bases). This CDR3 reads CASSPDQGYQPQHF. The CDR3 bases are TGTGCCAGCAGTCCTGACCAGGGTTATCAGCCCCAGCATTTT.